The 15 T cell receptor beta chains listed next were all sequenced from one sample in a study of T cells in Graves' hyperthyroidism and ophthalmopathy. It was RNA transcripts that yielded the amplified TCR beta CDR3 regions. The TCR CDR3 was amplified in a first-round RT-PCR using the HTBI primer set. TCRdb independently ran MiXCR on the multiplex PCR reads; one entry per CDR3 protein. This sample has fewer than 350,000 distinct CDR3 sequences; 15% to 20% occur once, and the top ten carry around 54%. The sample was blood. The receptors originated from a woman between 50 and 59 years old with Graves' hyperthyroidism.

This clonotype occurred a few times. The DNA of the CDR3 is TGTGCCAGCAGACTCATGACTAGCGGGGTCACAGATACGCAGTATTTT. This translates into CASRLMTSGVTDTQYF. This chain joins TRBV6-1 and TRBJ2-3; 11 nucleotides match TRBD2. Germline lookup yields CDR1 MNHNS and CDR2 SASEGT. V lost 6 bases, J lost 2 bases, and 7 bases stayed unmatched. This CDR3 contains 16 residues.

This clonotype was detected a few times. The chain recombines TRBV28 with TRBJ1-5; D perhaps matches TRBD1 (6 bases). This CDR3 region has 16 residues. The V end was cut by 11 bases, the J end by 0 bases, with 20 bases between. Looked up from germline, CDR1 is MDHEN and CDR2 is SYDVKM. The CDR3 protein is CAGGRGGGSSNQPQHF. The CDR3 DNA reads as TGTGCCGGAGGAAGGGGGGGGGGCAGTAGCAATCAGCCCCAGCATTTT.

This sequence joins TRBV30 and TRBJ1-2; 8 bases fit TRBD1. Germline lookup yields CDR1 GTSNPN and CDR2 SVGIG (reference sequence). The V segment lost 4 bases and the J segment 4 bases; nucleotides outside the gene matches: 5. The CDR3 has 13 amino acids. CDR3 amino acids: CAWTLGQGYGYTF. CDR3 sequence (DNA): TGTGCCTGGACCTTAGGACAGGGCTATGGCTACACCTTC.

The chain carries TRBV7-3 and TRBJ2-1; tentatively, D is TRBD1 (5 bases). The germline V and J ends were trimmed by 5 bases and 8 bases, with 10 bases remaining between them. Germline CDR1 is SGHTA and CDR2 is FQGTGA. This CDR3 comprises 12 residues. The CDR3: CASSAQGYEQFF. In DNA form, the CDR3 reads TGTGCCAGCAGCGCTCAGGGTTATGAGCAGTTCTTC.

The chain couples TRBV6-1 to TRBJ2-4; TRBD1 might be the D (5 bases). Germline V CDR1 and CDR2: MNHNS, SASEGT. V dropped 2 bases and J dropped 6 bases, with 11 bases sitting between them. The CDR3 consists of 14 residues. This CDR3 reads CASSELGQGNIQYF. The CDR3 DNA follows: TGTGCCAGCAGTGAACTTGGGCAGGGAAACATTCAGTACTTC.

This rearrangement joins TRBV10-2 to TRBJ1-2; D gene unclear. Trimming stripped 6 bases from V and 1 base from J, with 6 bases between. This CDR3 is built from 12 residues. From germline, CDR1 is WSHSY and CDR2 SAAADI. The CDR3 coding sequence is TGCGCCAGCAGCGACATTAACTATGGCTACACCTTC. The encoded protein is CASSDINYGYTF.

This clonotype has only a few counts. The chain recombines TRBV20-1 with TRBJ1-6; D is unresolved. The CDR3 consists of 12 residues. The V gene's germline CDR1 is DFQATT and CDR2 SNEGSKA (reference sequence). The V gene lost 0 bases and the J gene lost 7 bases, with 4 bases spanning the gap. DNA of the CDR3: TGCAGTGCTAGAGATCAGAATTCACCCCTCCACTTT. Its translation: CSARDQNSPLHF.

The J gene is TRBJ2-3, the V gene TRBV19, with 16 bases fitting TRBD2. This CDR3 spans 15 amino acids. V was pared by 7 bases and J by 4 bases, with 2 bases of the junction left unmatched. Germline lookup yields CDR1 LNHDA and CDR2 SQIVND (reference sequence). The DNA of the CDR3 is TGTGCCAGTAAGGGACTAGCGGGGGGGCCAGATACGCAGTATTTT. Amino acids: CASKGLAGGPDTQYF.

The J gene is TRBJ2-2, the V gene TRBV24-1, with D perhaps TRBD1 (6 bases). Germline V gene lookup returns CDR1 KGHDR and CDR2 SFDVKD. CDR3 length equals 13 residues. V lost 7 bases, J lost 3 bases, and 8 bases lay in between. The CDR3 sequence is CATSEGDTGELFF. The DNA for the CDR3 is TGTGCCACCAGCGAGGGGGACACCGGGGAGCTGTTTTTT.

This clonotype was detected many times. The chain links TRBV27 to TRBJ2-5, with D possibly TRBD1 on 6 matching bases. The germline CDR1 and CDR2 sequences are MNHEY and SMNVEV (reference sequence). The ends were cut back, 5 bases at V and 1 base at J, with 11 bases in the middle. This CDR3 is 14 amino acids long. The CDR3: CASSTTGIQETQYF. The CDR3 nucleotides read TGTGCCAGCAGTACAACAGGGATCCAAGAGACCCAGTACTTC.

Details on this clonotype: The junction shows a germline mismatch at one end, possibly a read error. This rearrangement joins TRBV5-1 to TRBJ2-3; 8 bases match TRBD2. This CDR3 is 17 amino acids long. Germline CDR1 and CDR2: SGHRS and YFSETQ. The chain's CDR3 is CASSLTGGGQGTDTQYF. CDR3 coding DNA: TGTGCCAGCAGCTTGACGGGGGGGGGCCAGGGCACAGATACGCAGTATTTT.

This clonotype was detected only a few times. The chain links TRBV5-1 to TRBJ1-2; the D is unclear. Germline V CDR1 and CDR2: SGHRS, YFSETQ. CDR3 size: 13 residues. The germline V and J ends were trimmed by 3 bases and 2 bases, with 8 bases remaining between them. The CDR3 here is CASSSSGNYGYTF. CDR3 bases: TGCGCCAGCAGCTCGTCCGGGAACTATGGCTACACCTTC.

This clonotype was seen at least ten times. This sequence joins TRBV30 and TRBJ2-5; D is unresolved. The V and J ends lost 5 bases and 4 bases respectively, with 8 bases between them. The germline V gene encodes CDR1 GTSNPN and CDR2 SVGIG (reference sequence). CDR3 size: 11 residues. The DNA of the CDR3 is TGTGCCTGGGGCTGGGGAGAGACCCAGTACTTC. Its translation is CAWGWGETQYF. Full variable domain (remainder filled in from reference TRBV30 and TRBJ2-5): SQTIHQWPATLVQPVGSPLSLECTVEGTSNPNLYWYRQAAGRGLQLLFYSVGIGQISSEVPQNLSASRPQDRQFILSSKKLLLSDSGFYLCAWGWGETQYFGPGTRLLVL.

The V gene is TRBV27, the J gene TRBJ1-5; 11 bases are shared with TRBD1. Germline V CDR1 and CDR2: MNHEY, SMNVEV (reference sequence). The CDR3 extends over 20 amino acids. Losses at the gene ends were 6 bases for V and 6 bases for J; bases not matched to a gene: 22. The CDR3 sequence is CASSYFPLRGTGGDIQPQHF. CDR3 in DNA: TGTGCCAGCAGCTACTTTCCGCTGCGAGGGACAGGGGGGGATATTCAGCCCCAGCATTTT.

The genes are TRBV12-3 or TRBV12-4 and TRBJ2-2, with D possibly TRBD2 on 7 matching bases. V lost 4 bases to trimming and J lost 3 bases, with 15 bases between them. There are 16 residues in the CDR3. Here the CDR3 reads CASSSGGGSDTGELFF. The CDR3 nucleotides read TGTGCCAGCAGTTCGGGGGGCGGAAGTGACACCGGGGAGCTGTTTTTT.